This T cell receptor beta chain was identified in a study of identical twins. CDR3 size: 13 residues. V was clipped by 11 bases and J by 4 bases, with 17 bases between them. Germline lookup yields CDR1 SNHLY and CDR2 FYNNEI. MiXCR, run by TCRdb on the 5' RACE reads, gives a single entry per CDR3 protein. This sample has 600,000 to 800,000 distinct CDR3 sequences; approximately 21% occur once, and the top ten carry more than 4%. This sample also appeared in a second study, on T cells expressing NK-cell markers.

Sequencing was carried out using PBMCs. This chain connects TRBV2 to TRBJ1-1; possible D gene TRBD1, 6 bases. The receptor's source is a woman between 18 and 30 years old in good health. This CDR3 reads CASRGGLGTEAFF. Here the CDR3 DNA reads TGTGCCTCGCGGGGGGGCTTAGGCACTGAAGCTTTCTTT. The variable domain in full, with the rest retrieved from reference TRBV2 and TRBJ1-1, is EPEVTQTPSHQVTQMGQEVILRCVPISNHLYFYWYRQILGQKVEFLVSFYNNEISEKSEIFDDQFSVERPDGSNFTLKIRSTKLEDSAMYFCASRGGLGTEAFFGQGTRLTVV.